This T cell receptor beta chain is drawn from a study of blood T cell repertoires in COVID-19. For the study at large: Researchers got acute and convalescent COVID-19 samples from the United States, Italy and Spain. The cDNA or gDNA used as material had been derived from T cells, B-cell-depleted T cells, or PBMCs.

In the study's own analysis: Estimated nucleated cell counts came from reference gene primer amplification. The method was immunoSEQ multiplex PCR; TCRdb's version includes in-frame clones alone and lacks a portion of them. V and J calls and clone size follow that table, whereas D and trimming were derived from the DNA. In the table there are tens of thousands of clones, 88% of which are singletons. Germline CDR1 is SEHNR and CDR2 is FQNEAQ (reference sequence). The CDR3 loop spans 12 amino acids. V lost 5 bases and J lost 5, with 9 bases in between. The clonotype was recovered from a human donor in a cohort sampled during active COVID-19. The sequencing sample was made of peripheral blood. This rearrangement joins TRBV7-9 to TRBJ1-2; the D is unclear. Here the CDR3 DNA reads TGTGCCAGCAGCCCCCCCCGGTATGGCTACACCTTC. This sequence encodes CASSPPRYGYTF. The whole variable domain, filled in from reference TRBV7-9 and TRBJ1-2, reads DTGVSQNPRHKITKRGQNVTFRCDPISEHNRLYWYRQTLGQGPEFLTYFQNEAQLEKSRLLSDRFSAERPKGSFSTLEIQRTEQGDSAMYLCASSPPRYGYTFGSGTRLTVV.